This is a list of T cell receptor beta chains from one sample in a study of blood T cell repertoires in COVID-19. The data were produced by immunoSEQ multiplex PCR, yet TCRdb's version contains in-frame clones alone and is incomplete. Found here are around 150,000 clones, about 92% of them singletons; the top ten hold 4.8%. The sequenced sample was peripheral blood. Receptors originate from a man aged 25 to 45 with COVID-19, enrolled during active disease. CDR3s include the opening cysteine and the closing phenylalanine or tryptophan.

v_gene: TRBV5-4
CDR3aa: CASRGTDFYGYTF

v_gene: TRBV6-2/TRBV6-3
CDR3aa: CASSYNFFARAGDSTDTQYF

v_gene: TRBV27
CDR3aa: CASSPPTATGYGELFF

v_gene: TRBV7-2
CDR3aa: CASSWLGLAGDGSTDTQYF

v_gene: TRBV19
CDR3aa: CASSSFGTGYEQYF

v_gene: TRBV7-5
CDR3aa: CARSRRGGEQNHTEAFF

v_gene: TRBV7-2
CDR3aa: CASSLSWDRVNEQYF

v_gene: TRBV19
CDR3aa: CASSPGLGRYYGYTF

v_gene: TRBV15
CDR3aa: CATSRLAYTGELFF

v_gene: TRBV30
CDR3aa: CAWTGGDSLNEKLFF

v_gene: TRBV11-2
CDR3aa: CASSPGTATYEQYF

v_gene: TRBV19
CDR3aa: CASRPAGGRGARVEQFF

v_gene: TRBV7-8
CDR3aa: CASSVSQGFSTYEQYF

v_gene: TRBV10-3
CDR3aa: CAISESVLYGYTF

v_gene: TRBV9
CDR3aa: CASSVAAGGLLYEQYF

v_gene: TRBV5-4
CDR3aa: CASSLGGGHNYEQYF

v_gene: TRBV11-2
CDR3aa: CASSLVFGQETQYF

v_gene: TRBV13
CDR3aa: CASSLTSGVNTDTQYF

v_gene: TRBV7-2
CDR3aa: CASSLGGAADTQYF

v_gene: TRBV7-8
CDR3aa: CASSLVGRNTEAFF

v_gene: TRBV19
CDR3aa: CASSKGEIMNTEAFF

v_gene: TRBV11-2
CDR3aa: CASSLGTSGTLQETQYF

v_gene: TRBV11-1
CDR3aa: CASSPGQGPFYEQYF

v_gene: TRBV7-2
CDR3aa: CASSLMLQGTYEQYF

v_gene: TRBV11-2
CDR3aa: CASSLGQVNYGYTF

v_gene: TRBV27
CDR3aa: CASSPQGLWDEQYF

v_gene: TRBV7-3
CDR3aa: CASSSQGSSTDTQYF

v_gene: TRBV18
CDR3aa: CASSPNIRDSNSPLHF

v_gene: TRBV7-9
CDR3aa: CASSREGYGYTF

v_gene: TRBV6-5
CDR3aa: CASRGTGLPAFF

v_gene: TRBV15
CDR3aa: CATSRGPQEFYEQYF

v_gene: TRBV4-2
CDR3aa: CASSDRPGQDREKLFF

v_gene: TRBV7-3
CDR3aa: CASSLSLSLNEQFF

v_gene: TRBV18
CDR3aa: CASSPPQRNPTGELFF

v_gene: TRBV6-2/TRBV6-3
CDR3aa: CASSQGVLGNQPQHF

v_gene: TRBV2
CDR3aa: CASSRTGKNQPQHF

v_gene: TRBV5-5
CDR3aa: CASSWGEITDTQYF

v_gene: TRBV15
CDR3aa: CATSTLGQGAGDGELFF

v_gene: TRBV19
CDR3aa: CASRDRDIYGYTF

v_gene: TRBV5-1
CDR3aa: CASSLGDRGRFDTQYF

v_gene: TRBV10-3
CDR3aa: CAISDKQGASYEQYF

v_gene: TRBV9
CDR3aa: CASSVAGLYNEQFF

v_gene: TRBV9
CDR3aa: CASSAEGQLNYEQYF

v_gene: TRBV19
CDR3aa: CASSIIKGQSSNQPQHF

v_gene: TRBV7-2
CDR3aa: CASSPLWTGLLVF

v_gene: TRBV27
CDR3aa: CASSPKAGGNQPQHF

v_gene: TRBV11-3
CDR3aa: CASSYSGAWDEQYF

v_gene: TRBV4-2
CDR3aa: CASSPRGSNTEAFF

v_gene: TRBV19
CDR3aa: CASKLASGGASYNEQFF

v_gene: TRBV7-9
CDR3aa: CASSLRGQGIRYNYGYTF

v_gene: TRBV7-3
CDR3aa: CASSNTGYNEQFF

v_gene: TRBV30
CDR3aa: CAWSPAGGYNEQFF

v_gene: TRBV3-1/TRBV3-2
CDR3aa: CASSTTPLAHVGNEQYF

v_gene: TRBV30
CDR3aa: CAWSVWQGSSYNSPLHF